The rows below give T cell receptor beta chains drawn from one sample of a study of T cells in Graves' hyperthyroidism and ophthalmopathy. TCRdb passed the multiplex PCR reads through MiXCR, listing each CDR3 protein once. This sample has roughly 560,000 distinct CDR3 sequences, with roughly 15% found just once. Material: blood. All receptors derive from a woman aged 35 to 49 with Graves' ophthalmopathy. Each CDR3 is given with its conserved first and last residue. D genes are given only for firm matches. Clone size is given for some rows only: seen once, a few or many times, or a class if the clone is expanded.

size	J	D	V	CDR3	DNA
-	TRBJ1-1	-	TRBV25-1	CASRLWTEAFF	TGTGCCAGCAGACTGTGGACTGAAGCTTTCTTT
-	TRBJ2-5	TRBD2	TRBV12-3/TRBV12-4	CASSFNAGEETQYF	TGTGCCAGCAGTTTCAATGCGGGAGAAGAGACCCAGTACTTC
many	TRBJ2-5	-	TRBV11-2	CASSYLTGQETQYF	TGTGCCAGCAGCTACCTGACAGGTCAAGAGACCCAGTACTTC
many	TRBJ1-2	-	TRBV7-2	CASSNDLFANYGYTF	TGTGCCAGCAGCAACGACTTATTCGCTAACTATGGCTACACCTTC
many	TRBJ1-2	-	TRBV28	CASSSDGGSYGYTF	TGTGCCAGCAGTTCCGATGGCGGGAGCTATGGCTACACCTTC
few	TRBJ1-1	-	TRBV3-1	CASSQEGETKAFF	TGTGCCAGCAGCCAAGAGGGGGAAACCAAAGCTTTCTTT
few	TRBJ1-5	TRBD1	TRBV29-1	CSVGPGQADQPQHF	TGCAGCGTTGGGCCCGGACAGGCAGATCAGCCCCAGCATTTT
many	TRBJ2-7	-	TRBV28	CASVVSRGFYEQYF	TGTGCCAGCGTAGTTTCTAGGGGGTTCTACGAGCAGTACTTC
-	TRBJ2-7	-	TRBV27	CASALLGLEQYF	TGTGCCAGCGCTTTGTTGGGCCTCGAGCAGTACTTC
many	TRBJ2-7	TRBD1	TRBV20-1	CSARAGGGYEQYF	TGCAGTGCTAGGGCAGGGGGCGGGTACGAGCAGTACTTC
many	TRBJ1-3	-	TRBV2	CASSENYVSGNTIYF	TGTGCCAGCAGTGAGAACTATGTCTCTGGAAACACCATATATTTT
many	TRBJ1-3	-	TRBV11-1	CASTTRLRDSGNTIYF	TGTGCCAGCACCACAAGGCTACGGGACTCTGGAAACACCATATATTTT
many	TRBJ2-7	-	TRBV12-5	CASGLVKRQRPYEQYF	TGTGCTAGTGGTTTGGTAAAGCGTCAAAGACCCTACGAGCAGTACTTC
many	TRBJ2-6	-	TRBV25-1	CASSGRMSSFGGSGANVLTF	TGTGCCAGCAGTGGTCGAATGAGTTCTTTTGGTGGCTCTGGGGCCAACGTCCTGACTTTC
-	TRBJ2-5	TRBD1	TRBV29-1	CSVVTGYETQYF	TGCAGCGTTGTGACAGGGTACGAGACCCAGTACTTC
many	TRBJ2-7	-	TRBV20-1	CSAEEAYEQYF	TGCAGTGCTGAGGAGGCCTACGAGCAGTACTTC
-	TRBJ2-5	-	TRBV28	CASSLQGRSETQYF	TGTGCCAGCAGTTTACAGGGTAGGAGCGAGACCCAGTACTTC
-	TRBJ2-5	TRBD2	TRBV19	CAPPLAGQETQYF	TGTGCCCCCCCTCTAGCGGGCCAAGAGACCCAGTACTTC
many	TRBJ2-5	TRBD1	TRBV7-8	CASSRDRGVEETQYF	TGTGCCAGCAGCCGGGACAGGGGAGTTGAAGAGACCCAGTACTTC
many	TRBJ2-7	-	TRBV5-1	CASSLDAYEQYF	TGCGCCAGCAGCTTGGATGCCTACGAGCAGTACTTC
few	TRBJ2-6	TRBD2	TRBV25-1	CASSSYRGLAGPSGANVLTF	TGTGCCAGCAGCTCCTACAGGGGACTAGCGGGTCCCTCTGGGGCCAACGTCCTGACTTTC
many	TRBJ1-2	-	TRBV5-1	CASSLVGDSSGYTF	TGCGCCAGCAGCTTGGTTGGGGATTCATCTGGCTACACCTTC
-	TRBJ1-1	-	TRBV28	CASRGSGAHTEAFF	TGTGCCAGCAGGGGAAGTGGGGCTCACACTGAAGCTTTCTTT